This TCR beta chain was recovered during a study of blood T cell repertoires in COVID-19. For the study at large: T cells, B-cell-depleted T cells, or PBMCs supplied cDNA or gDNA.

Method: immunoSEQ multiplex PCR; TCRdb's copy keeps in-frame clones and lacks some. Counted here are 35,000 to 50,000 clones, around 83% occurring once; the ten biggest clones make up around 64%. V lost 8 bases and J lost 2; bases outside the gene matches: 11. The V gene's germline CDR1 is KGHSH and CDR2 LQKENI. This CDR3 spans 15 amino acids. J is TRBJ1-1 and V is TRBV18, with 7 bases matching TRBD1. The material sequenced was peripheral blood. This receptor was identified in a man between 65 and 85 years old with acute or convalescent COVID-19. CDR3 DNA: TGTGCCAGCACCGGGACCGGGACAGTTAACACTGAAGCTTTCTTT. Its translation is CASTGTGTVNTEAFF.